The 11 T cell receptor beta chains reported below all come from one sample, sequenced in a study of cytomegalovirus exposure and HLA in healthy donors. The study ran its PCR with 60 Vbeta and 13 Jbeta primers. Sequencing used immunoSEQ multiplex PCR; TCRdb keeps in-frame clones, though not all of them. The data hold approximately 100,000 clones, with around three quarters observed a single time. The source material was PBMCs. These TCRs come from a female donor in good health and CMV-seropositive.

The chain employs TRBV19 and TRBJ2-7; D might be TRBD1 (6 bases). Germline CDR1 reads LNHDA; CDR2 reads SQIVND (reference sequence). Deletions cut 5 bases from V and 4 bases from J, with 15 bases between. The CDR3 is 14 residues long. CDR3 residues: CASSSPGHTYEQYF. DNA for the CDR3: TGTGCCAGTAGTTCCCCGGGACACACTTACGAGCAGTACTTC. The whole variable domain, remainder taken from reference TRBV19 and TRBJ2-7, is DGGITQSPKYLFRKEGQNVTLSCEQNLNHDAMYWYRQDPGQGLRLIYYSQIVNDFQKGDIAEGYSVSREKKESFPLTVTSAQKNPTAFYLCASSSPGHTYEQYFGPGTRLTVT.

The V call is TRBV7-2, the J call TRBJ1-5; 7 bases line up with TRBD1. The CDR3 contains 14 residues. With 4 bases clipped from V and 4 bases from J, the junction kept 4 bases outside the gene matches. CDR1 SGHTA and CDR2 FQGNSA come from the germline V gene. The DNA for the CDR3 is TGTGCCAGCAGCTACACAGGGGAGAATCAGCCCCAGCATTTT. Translating gives CASSYTGENQPQHF.

The chain employs TRBV6-5 and TRBJ1-2, with 9 bases fitting TRBD1. Germline lookup yields CDR1 MNHEY and CDR2 SVGAGI. The trim removed 5 bases at V and 5 bases at J, leaving 6 bases unmatched. The CDR3 is made up of 14 amino acids. The CDR3 sequence is CASSPDRGWYGYTF. As DNA, the CDR3 is TGTGCCAGCAGTCCGGACAGGGGTTGGTATGGCTACACCTTC.

CDR3 coding DNA: TGTGCCAGCAGCCCTTCCGCGCGGAGGTCTACGGAAGCTTTCTTT. Protein sequence: CASSPSARRSTEAFF. The rearrangement joins TRBV9 to TRBJ1-1; D uncertain. The CDR3 length is 15 residues. V was cut by 4 bases and J by 8 bases, with 21 bases left in between. In germline, CDR1 is SGDLS, CDR2 YYNGEE.

The chain has TRBV7-9 and TRBJ2-7; 7 nucleotides line up with TRBD2. This CDR3 region has 16 residues. Losses at the gene ends were 6 bases for V and 5 bases for J; bases not matched to a gene: 16. Looked up from germline, CDR1 is SEHNR and CDR2 is FQNEAQ (reference sequence). The CDR3 here is CASRFRLAGVADEQYF. As DNA, the CDR3 is TGTGCCAGCAGGTTTCGACTAGCCGGCGTCGCCGACGAGCAGTACTTC.

This CDR3 is CASSPHQGNDSPLHF. Written as DNA, the CDR3 is TGTGCCAGCAGCCCCCACCAGGGTAATGATTCACCCCTCCACTTT. The chain joins TRBV7-9 to TRBJ1-6; the D gene is possibly TRBD1 (5 bases). The CDR3 totals 15 residues. Germline V gene data show CDR1 as SEHNR and CDR2 as FQNEAQ (reference sequence). The V end was cut by 5 bases, the J end by 8 bases, with 16 bases between. Looking up the rest from reference TRBV7-9 and TRBJ1-6 gives the full variable domain: DTGVSQNPRHKITKRGQNVTFRCDPISEHNRLYWYRQTLGQGPEFLTYFQNEAQLEKSRLLSDRFSAERPKGSFSTLEIQRTEQGDSAMYLCASSPHQGNDSPLHFGNGTRLTVT.

The CDR3 sequence is CASSVEDRGPDEAFF. The CDR3 DNA reads TGTGCCAGCAGCGTAGAGGACAGGGGGCCCGATGAAGCTTTCTTT. The V gene is TRBV9, the J gene TRBJ1-1; TRBD1 agrees at 11 bases. From germline, CDR1 is SGDLS and CDR2 YYNGEE. V was pared by 0 bases and J by 7 bases, with 5 bases of the junction left unmatched. The length of the CDR3 is 15 residues.

This clone was counted a single time. V gene TRBV18 combines with J gene TRBJ2-7; TRBD1 might be the D (6 bases). Deletions cut 1 base from V and 4 bases from J, with 11 bases between. The germline V gene has CDR1 KGHSH and CDR2 LQKENI. The CDR3 contains 14 residues. This CDR3 is CASSPRQGLYEQYF. The CDR3 bases are TGTGCCAGCTCACCACGGCAGGGGTTGTACGAGCAGTACTTC.

This chain links TRBV5-4 with TRBJ2-1; 11 bases match TRBD2. Germline V gene data show CDR1 as SGHNT and CDR2 as YYREEE (reference sequence). The CDR3 runs to 14 residues. The V and J ends lost 4 bases and 8 bases, in that order; junction bases with no gene match: 5. CDR3 in amino acids: CASSVAGGRDEQFF. The CDR3, as DNA: TGTGCCAGCAGCGTAGCGGGGGGGCGTGATGAGCAGTTCTTC.

The count of this clone is one. The V and J genes are TRBV6-1 and TRBJ2-1; TRBD2 agrees at 8 bases. The CDR3 covers 15 residues. The trim removed 6 bases at V and 9 bases at J, leaving 13 bases unmatched. CDR1 and CDR2 from the germline V gene are MNHNS and SASEGT. The CDR3 DNA reads TGTGCCAGCAGCGGGAGGGCCATCCTCGTTGGTGAGCAGTTCTTC. It specifies CASSGRAILVGEQFF.

This chain links TRBV7-9 with TRBJ2-4, with 13 bases lining up with TRBD2. The ends lost 5 bases at V and 8 bases at J; junction bases unmatched: 6. CDR1 is SEHNR and CDR2 is FQNEAQ in the germline V gene (reference sequence). CDR3 length: 15 residues. The CDR3 region has the DNA TGTGCCAGCAGCCCCCGGACTAGCGGGAGTTACATTCAGTACTTC. It translates to CASSPRTSGSYIQYF.